The 31 T cell receptor beta chains below were found in one sample sequenced in a study of cytomegalovirus exposure and HLA in healthy donors. Data came from immunoSEQ multiplex PCR; TCRdb stores just in-frame clones and leaves some out. The sample comprises about 150,000 clones, about nine tenths of which are singletons, and under 0.8% rests with the top ten. The sample taken for sequencing was PBMCs. These receptors came from a man aged 18 to 30 in good health and CMV-seronegative.

The rearrangement uses TRBV7-8 and TRBJ2-2; D may be TRBD2 (6 bases). Germline V gene lookup returns CDR1 SGHVS and CDR2 FQNEAQ. Trimming stripped 3 bases from V and 0 bases from J, with 11 bases between. CDR3 length: 16 amino acids. The CDR3 loop reads CASSLTTRANTGELFF. CDR3 DNA: TGTGCCAGCAGCTTGACGACTAGGGCGAACACCGGGGAGCTGTTTTTT.

This chain links TRBV11-3 with TRBJ1-2; 8 bases match TRBD1. The CDR3 has 15 amino acids. Germline-derived CDR1 and CDR2 are SGHNT and YENEEA. V shed 4 bases, J shed 4 bases, and the junction held 8 bases outside the gene matches. The CDR3 protein is CASSSSGTGTYGYTF. The CDR3 nucleotides are TGTGCCAGCAGCTCTTCCGGGACAGGAACCTATGGCTACACCTTC.

This chain links TRBV9 with TRBJ1-4; a possible D gene is TRBD1 (6 bases). The CDR3 loop spans 16 amino acids. Germline V lookup: CDR1 SGDLS, CDR2 YYNGEE. V was shortened by 0 bases and J by 3 bases, with 12 bases between the two germline ends. CDR3 loop: CASSVDGWGPNEKLFF. CDR3 nucleotides: TGTGCCAGCAGCGTAGATGGTTGGGGGCCTAATGAAAAACTGTTTTTT.

The chain recombines TRBV9 with TRBJ2-5; 12 nucleotides align to TRBD1. After removal of 2 bases from V and 5 bases from J, the junction contained 7 bases not matched to a gene. This CDR3 is 16 amino acids long. CDR1 is SGDLS, CDR2 YYNGEE, per germline. The CDR3 region has the DNA TGTGCCAGCAGCGTCGGGGGGACAGGGGGCATCGAGACCCAGTACTTC. This encodes CASSVGGTGGIETQYF.

The chain links TRBV27 to TRBJ2-3; 8 bases line up with TRBD1. CDR1 is MNHEY, CDR2 SMNVEV, per germline (reference sequence). With V trimmed by 4 bases and J by 3 bases, 12 bases remained unmatched. This CDR3 has 17 amino acids. This CDR3 reads CASSSPSTGGWTDTQYF. CDR3 DNA sequence: TGTGCCAGCAGTTCCCCTTCAACAGGGGGATGGACAGATACGCAGTATTTT.

CDR3 loop: CASIAGQSNQPQHF. The CDR3 DNA sequence: TGTGCCAGCATCGCCGGACAGAGCAATCAGCCCCAGCATTTT. The chain uses TRBV28 and TRBJ1-5, with D possibly being TRBD1 (6 bases). The CDR3 length is 14 residues. The V gene's germline CDR1 is MDHEN and CDR2 SYDVKM. Deletions cut 7 bases from V and 1 base from J, with 11 bases between.

V and J are TRBV15 and TRBJ1-5, with D possibly TRBD1 on 5 matching bases. The CDR3 contains 18 residues. With 3 bases removed from V and 3 bases from J, the gap between germline ends came to 21 bases. Germline V gene lookup returns CDR1 LNHNV and CDR2 YYDKDF (reference sequence). DNA of the CDR3: TGTGCCACCAGCAGTACCGCCGGGGGAGGGAAGCCCAATCAGCCCCAGCATTTT. It is translated as CATSSTAGGGKPNQPQHF.

The chain's CDR3 is CASKRSNQETQYF. Here the CDR3 DNA reads TGTGCCAGCAAGAGGAGTAACCAAGAGACCCAGTACTTC. The chain links TRBV27 to TRBJ2-5; D is unresolved. The CDR3 totals 13 residues. Trimming stripped 7 bases from V and 0 bases from J, with 9 bases between. CDR1 and CDR2 from the germline V gene are MNHEY and SMNVEV (reference sequence).

V usage is TRBV6-5 and J usage is TRBJ1-2, with TRBD1 identical over 10 bases. V lost 6 bases, J lost 4 bases, and 8 bases stayed unmatched. In germline, CDR1 is MNHEY, CDR2 SVGAGI. This CDR3 has 15 residues. The DNA for the CDR3 is TGTGCCAGCAGACCCGGGACAGGGGCTCTCTATGGCTACACCTTC. Protein sequence: CASRPGTGALYGYTF.

The chain combines TRBV18 with TRBJ2-2, with TRBD1 as a possible D gene (6 bases). This CDR3 is built from 15 residues. Trimming stripped 0 bases from V and 7 bases from J, with 12 bases between. The germline V gene has CDR1 KGHSH and CDR2 LQKENI. CDR3 protein: CASSPPAGVIGELFF. CDR3 sequence (DNA): TGTGCCAGCTCACCACCGGCAGGGGTGATCGGGGAGCTGTTTTTT.

The chain links TRBV11-3 to TRBJ2-1, with 9 bases aligning to TRBD2. J lost 6 bases, V lost 5 bases, and 8 bases had no gene match. CDR1 SGHNT and CDR2 YENEEA come from the germline V gene. CDR3 length equals 15 residues. The CDR3 region has the DNA TGTGCCAGCAGCATTGCCATGACTAGCGGCAATGAGCAGTTCTTC. It encodes CASSIAMTSGNEQFF.

The gene calls are TRBV7-8 and TRBJ1-5; TRBD1 matches at 7 bases. The CDR3 spans 13 residues. With V trimmed by 5 bases and J by 7 bases, 5 bases remained unmatched. The V gene's germline CDR1 is SGHVS and CDR2 FQNEAQ. The CDR3 coding sequence is TGTGCCAGCAGCGCCTCAGGGGGACAGCCCCAGCATTTT. Encoded protein: CASSASGGQPQHF.

The chain uses TRBV7-9 and TRBJ1-2; TRBD1 is a possible D gene (6 bases). The CDR3 spans 12 residues. V was clipped by 5 bases and J by 6 bases, with 10 bases between them. Germline V gives CDR1 SEHNR, CDR2 FQNEAQ (reference sequence). The CDR3 DNA sequence: TGTGCCAGCAGCCCGCAGGGGAATGGCTACACCTTC. This translates into CASSPQGNGYTF.

This clone is a singleton in its sample. The V and J genes are TRBV18 and TRBJ2-6, with TRBD2 identical over 7 bases. V was clipped by 0 bases and J by 2 bases; unmatched bases: 1. The V gene's germline CDR1 is KGHSH and CDR2 LQKENI. The CDR3 has 16 residues. DNA for the CDR3: TGTGCCAGCTCACCACCGGGGAGGGCTGGGGCCAACGTCCTGACTTTC. It yields the protein CASSPPGRAGANVLTF. Drawing the rest from reference TRBV18 and TRBJ2-6, the complete variable domain is NAGVMQNPRHLVRRRGQEARLRCSPMKGHSHVYWYRQLPEEGLKFMVYLQKENIIDESGMPKERFSAEFPKEGPSILRIQQVVRGDSAAYFCASSPPGRAGANVLTFGAGSRLTVL.

This clone was observed once. The V and J genes are TRBV5-1 and TRBJ2-1, with D maybe TRBD2 (7 bases). V lost 4 bases, J lost 3 bases, and 11 bases lay in between. The CDR3 covers 14 residues. Germline V gives CDR1 SGHRS, CDR2 YFSETQ. This chain's CDR3 is CASSRRGGYNEQFF. CDR3 in DNA: TGCGCCAGCAGCCGTAGGGGGGGCTACAATGAGCAGTTCTTC.

V is TRBV27 and J is TRBJ2-3, with D hard to call. Germline CDR1 and CDR2: MNHEY and SMNVEV (reference sequence). This CDR3 spans 12 amino acids. V lost 4 bases, J lost 2 bases, and 4 bases lay in between. The CDR3, as DNA: TGTGCCAGCAGTTCCTACACAGATACGCAGTATTTT. Protein sequence: CASSSYTDTQYF.

This chain connects TRBV18 to TRBJ1-2, with a possible D match to TRBD1 (5 bases). CDR3 length: 13 amino acids. V was clipped by 6 bases and J by 5 bases, with 13 bases between them. Germline V gene data show CDR1 as KGHSH and CDR2 as LQKENI. In DNA form, the CDR3 reads TGTGCCAGCTCCCGGGACGGACTATATGGCTACACCTTC. This encodes CASSRDGLYGYTF.

The chain employs TRBV19 and TRBJ1-1; D uncertain. Germline loops: CDR1 LNHDA, CDR2 SQIVND (reference sequence). Trimming removed 0 bases from V and 2 bases from J, with 7 bases in between. The CDR3 is made up of 14 amino acids. For the CDR3, the DNA is TGTGCCAGTAGTATAGAACAGAGAAACACTGAAGCTTTCTTT. Protein: CASSIEQRNTEAFF.

The chain couples TRBV7-9 to TRBJ1-5; D gene uncertain. Trimming shortened V by 6 bases and J by 4 bases, and 10 bases separated the two germline ends. The V gene's germline CDR1 is SEHNR and CDR2 FQNEAQ (reference sequence). The CDR3 contains 13 residues. CDR3 sequence reads: CASRGGKNQPQHF. The CDR3 DNA reads as TGTGCCAGCAGGGGAGGGAAAAATCAGCCCCAGCATTTT.

The V and J genes are TRBV5-6 and TRBJ2-5, with D uncertain. Looked up from germline, CDR1 is SGHDT and CDR2 is YYEEEE. The V end was cut by 0 bases, the J end by 5 bases, with 11 bases between. This CDR3 contains 14 residues. The CDR3: CASSLARSWETQYF. The CDR3 nucleotides are TGTGCCAGCAGCTTGGCGAGAAGCTGGGAGACCCAGTACTTC.

This chain connects TRBV19 to TRBJ1-1; 10 bases agree with TRBD1. This CDR3 has 11 amino acids. Germline CDR1 is LNHDA and CDR2 is SQIVND (reference sequence). Germline trimming cut 9 bases from V and 8 bases from J; bases unmatched to any gene: 3. The CDR3 DNA follows: TGTGCCAGCGAGGGACAGGGGGAAGCTTTCTTT. Its protein product is CASEGQGEAFF.

In its sample, this clone is medium-sized. The CDR3 DNA follows: TGTGCCAGCAGTGAAGGTGGGGGCGCTGGGGCCAACGTCCTGACTTTC. Protein sequence: CASSEGGGAGANVLTF. The V gene is TRBV6-1, the J gene TRBJ2-6, with a possible D match to TRBD1 (6 bases). The CDR3 is 16 amino acids. The germline gives CDR1 MNHNS, CDR2 SASEGT. With 1 base removed from V and 2 bases from J, the gap between germline ends came to 9 bases.

V and J are TRBV5-4 and TRBJ1-1; 8 nucleotides line up with TRBD1. V lost 3 bases and J lost 10; bases outside the gene matches: 8. The CDR3 has 13 residues. Germline assignment: CDR1 SGHNT and CDR2 YYREEE (reference sequence). Written as DNA, the CDR3 is TGTGCCAGCAGCTCAGACAGACAGGGGTTAGCTTTCTTT. It is translated as CASSSDRQGLAFF.

The chain couples TRBV6-6 to TRBJ1-5; 7 bases map to TRBD1. The CDR3 is made up of 14 amino acids. Germline V gene lookup returns CDR1 MNHNY and CDR2 SVGAGI (reference sequence). V lost 7 bases to trimming and J lost 5 bases; unmatched junction nucleotides: 8. This CDR3 reads CASTPGQAYQPQHF. As DNA, the CDR3 is TGTGCCAGCACCCCAGGACAGGCTTATCAGCCCCAGCATTTT.

The chain combines TRBV5-6 with TRBJ1-1; 8 positions match TRBD1. CDR3 length: 17 residues. The V and J ends lost 0 bases and 0 bases, in that order; junction bases with no gene match: 7. CDR1 is SGHDT, CDR2 YYEEEE, per germline. For the CDR3, the DNA is TGTGCCAGCAGCTTGGCCGTTTCAGGGGGCCTGAACACTGAAGCTTTCTTT. It is translated as CASSLAVSGGLNTEAFF.

This clone has more than one count but fewer than ten. V usage is TRBV6-1 and J usage is TRBJ2-7; no firm D call. The germline gives CDR1 MNHNS, CDR2 SASEGT. CDR3 length equals 13 residues. The V gene lost 3 bases and the J gene lost 2 bases, with 8 bases spanning the gap. DNA of the CDR3: TGTGCCAGCAGTGATGGGCGTCCCTACGAGCAGTACGTC. It translates to CASSDGRPYEQYV.

The chain couples TRBV19 to TRBJ2-1; 9 bases agree with TRBD1. Germline CDR1 reads LNHDA; CDR2 reads SQIVND (reference sequence). The junction had 1 base not matched to a gene; V was cut back by 0 bases and J by 4 bases. CDR3 length equals 15 residues. The CDR3 loop reads CASSIEGTGYNEQFF. CDR3 sequence (DNA): TGTGCCAGTAGTATAGAAGGGACAGGGTACAATGAGCAGTTCTTC.

This clone was detected once. The gene calls are TRBV7-3 and TRBJ2-7; maybe TRBD1 (6 bases). Between the trimmed V and J ends, which lost 4 bases and 7 bases, there was a span of 29 bases. This CDR3 is 18 amino acids long. The germline CDR1 and CDR2 sequences are SGHTA and FQGTGA. CDR3 loop: CASSSPGHADPAKDEQYF. The DNA of the CDR3 is TGTGCCAGCAGCTCACCGGGACACGCTGATCCCGCGAAGGATGAGCAGTACTTC.

The rearrangement joins TRBV6-4 to TRBJ2-5; TRBD2 agrees at 8 bases. J was trimmed by 4 bases and V by 4 bases; bases with no gene match: 14. Germline lookup yields CDR1 MRHNA and CDR2 SNTAGT. The CDR3 covers 17 residues. In DNA, the CDR3 is TGTGCCAGCAGTGGTCGGGAGGGCCTATCGACCAGAGAGACCCAGTACTTC. Translating it yields CASSGREGLSTRETQYF.

The J gene is TRBJ1-2, the V gene TRBV4-1; unclear D gene. Trimming pared 1 base from V and 2 bases from J, leaving 8 bases between. CDR1 is MGHRA, CDR2 YSYEKL, per germline. The CDR3 extends over 14 amino acids. The CDR3 DNA reads TGCGCCAGCAGCCAAGGAAACGGGAACTATGGCTACACCTTC. Encoded protein: CASSQGNGNYGYTF.

The chain carries TRBV25-1 and TRBJ2-1, with D hard to call. Germline loops: CDR1 MGHDK, CDR2 SYGVNS. Deletions cut 3 bases from V and 1 base from J, with 10 bases between. The CDR3 contains 15 residues. The CDR3 DNA follows: TGTGCCAGCAGTGACACAGTGAAGTCCTACAATGAGCAGTTCTTC. Translated, it gives CASSDTVKSYNEQFF.